Here is one T cell receptor beta chain with its context. This entry comes from a study of T cell changes during pregnancy in multiple sclerosis. The assay was immunoSEQ multiplex PCR, and TCRdb's table has in-frame clones only and misses some. There are 70,000 to 90,000 clones in the sample; 80% to 95% occur only once, and roughly 0.94% lies in the top ten. In germline, CDR1 is SGHKS, CDR2 YYEKEE (reference sequence). The CDR3 totals 17 residues. The J segment lost 4 bases and the V segment lost 4 bases, leaving 13 bases of the junction unmatched. The chain employs TRBV5-5 and TRBJ1-1, with 10 positions matching TRBD1. Sequences were derived from peripheral blood, sampled in the first trimester of pregnancy. This receptor was identified in a female donor with multiple sclerosis, enrolled in a pregnancy study. CDR3 in amino acids: CASSTGTGAPDGTEAFF. The CDR3 DNA sequence: TGTGCCAGCAGCACGGGGACAGGGGCTCCGGACGGCACTGAAGCTTTCTTT.